The clone carrying this TCR beta chain was recorded only once. The sample is drawn from a study of blood T cell repertoires in COVID-19. Study-level background: COVID-19 samples, acute and convalescent, were from the United States, Italy and Spain. The analysed material was cDNA or gDNA that came from T cells, B-cell-depleted T cells, or PBMCs.

Per the authors' pipeline: Nucleated cell number was recorded as an estimate derived from reference gene primer amplification. This table comes from immunoSEQ multiplex PCR, and its TCRdb copy is limited to in-frame clones, with some not included. Clone size and the V and J calls come from that table; the DNA yielded D and trimming. The repertoire holds 110,000 to 150,000 clones, more than 65% seen once, with 10% in the top ten. V shed 1 base and J shed 5 bases, with 8 bases lying between them. The V gene's germline CDR1 is SGHDN and CDR2 FVKESK. This CDR3 is built from 13 residues. This receptor was taken from a man between 60 and 70 years old with active or convalescent COVID-19. The chain links TRBV14 to TRBJ1-1; D perhaps matches TRBD1 (6 bases). Sequenced: peripheral blood. DNA for the CDR3: TGTGCCAGCAGCCAAGGGGGGCGGACTGAAGCTTTCTTT. Residues: CASSQGGRTEAFF.